This T cell receptor (beta chain) came from a study of tissue T cells after allogeneic stem cell transplantation. A word on this clone: The gene names here belong to mouse. The read terminates 1 residue before the CDR3 end, so the remaining end is supplied by the germline J gene.

CDR1 and CDR2 (germline): NNHNN, SYGAGS (reference sequence). The CDR3 extends over 11 amino acids. V dropped 1 base and J dropped 6 bases, with 4 bases sitting between them. Profiled with immunoSEQ multiplex PCR; TCRdb holds only in-frame clones, not every one. The data show fewer than 5,500 clones, 45% to 55% seen once. Time point described: mouse harvest day 7 after allogeneic transplant. The graft held 10^6 splenic CD5+ T cells and 10^7 T-cell-depleted bone marrow cells. Sequencing was performed on gut tissue. The chain combines TRBV13-2 with TRBJ1-1; D is ambiguous. The receptor's source is a female BALB/c mouse given C57BL/6 T cells with graft-versus-host disease after an allogeneic hematopoietic cell transplant. The part of the CDR3 DNA that was read is TGTGCCAGCGGTGATCCCCCAGAAGTCTTC. This sequence encodes CASGDPPEVF. The CDR3 reads in full as CASGDPPEVFF.